Below are 17 T cell receptor beta chains sequenced from a single sample in a study of shared clonotypes between healthy human individuals. Here immunoSEQ multiplex PCR was the method, and the copy in TCRdb shows in-frame clones only, minus some. Of some 1,600,000 clones listed, 95% to 99% are singletons. The sample taken for sequencing was naive CD4+ T cells sorted from blood. Subset of the sample: CD45RA+ positively selected. These receptor sequences come from a man aged 25 to 45 in good health.

J is TRBJ2-3 and V is TRBV18, with 12 bases fitting TRBD2. The germline CDR1 and CDR2 sequences are KGHSH and LQKENI. CDR3 size: 17 residues. Trimming cost V 1 base and J 4 bases; bases outside gene matches: 6. The CDR3: CASSPLPSGRAADTQYF. The CDR3, as DNA: TGTGCCAGCTCACCACTCCCTAGCGGGAGGGCCGCAGATACGCAGTATTTT.

This chain joins TRBV7-9 and TRBJ2-5; a weak D match, TRBD1 (6 bases). Trimming took off 6 bases at V and 3 bases at J, with 11 bases between the two ends. Per germline, CDR1 SEHNR and CDR2 FQNEAQ (reference sequence). The CDR3 length is 13 residues. The CDR3 bases are TGTGCCAGCAGGTTGTGGACAGAAGAGACCCAGTACTTC. Its translation: CASRLWTEETQYF.

The J gene is TRBJ1-5, the V gene TRBV5-1, with 8 positions matching TRBD1. Germline V gives CDR1 SGHRS, CDR2 YFSETQ. This CDR3 is 15 amino acids long. V lost 4 bases, J lost 2 bases, and 5 bases stayed unmatched. In DNA, the CDR3 is TGCGCCAGCAGCCCACAGGGGGACCGCAATCAGCCCCAGCATTTT. It codes for CASSPQGDRNQPQHF.

The chain carries TRBV27 and TRBJ1-5; 7 bases agree with TRBD1. Germline V CDR1 and CDR2: MNHEY, SMNVEV (reference sequence). The CDR3 has 15 amino acids. The V gene end was trimmed by 2 bases and the J gene end by 7 bases; junction bases not matched to a gene: 8. The DNA of the CDR3 is TGTGCCAGCAGTTTAAAGGCAGGGGGGTACCAGCCCCAGCATTTT. Amino acid sequence: CASSLKAGGYQPQHF.

The chain couples TRBV7-8 to TRBJ2-2, with 7 bases matching TRBD2. In germline, CDR1 is SGHVS, CDR2 FQNEAQ. V gave up 2 bases and J gave up 2 bases; unmatched junction bases: 5. This CDR3 is 16 amino acids long. CDR3 bases: TGTGCCAGCAGCTTACGGCCTAGCGGAAACACCGGGGAGCTGTTTTTT. Protein sequence: CASSLRPSGNTGELFF.

With respect to this clone: In the same sample, other DNA sequences code for this CDR3. V gene TRBV5-1 combines with J gene TRBJ2-1, with D hard to call. The CDR3 is 12 amino acids. V gave up 0 bases and J gave up 6 bases, with 4 bases separating them. Germline lookup yields CDR1 SGHRS and CDR2 YFSETQ. CDR3 region: CASSLEGNEQFF. The CDR3 nucleotides read TGCGCCAGCAGCTTGGAAGGCAATGAGCAGTTCTTC.

The chain links TRBV11-3 to TRBJ2-1; D gene uncertain. The CDR3 is 13 residues long. CDR1 SGHNT and CDR2 YENEEA come from the germline V gene. V lost 1 base and J 8 bases, leaving 9 bases between the germline ends. CDR3 loop: CASSLGSVYEQFF. In nucleotides, the CDR3 is TGTGCCAGCAGCTTAGGATCGGTCTATGAGCAGTTCTTC.

The V gene is TRBV5-1, the J gene TRBJ2-3, with D unclear. The CDR3 contains 17 residues. CDR1 and CDR2 from the germline V gene are SGHRS and YFSETQ. Trimming stripped 1 base from V and 0 bases from J, with 15 bases between. In nucleotides, the CDR3 is TGCGCCAGCAGCTTGATACCGGCTGGGGATAGCACAGATACGCAGTATTTT. This codes for CASSLIPAGDSTDTQYF.

The table lists this clone with a count of one. The rearrangement links TRBV5-1 to TRBJ2-5; 11 bases are a match to TRBD2. In germline, CDR1 is SGHRS, CDR2 YFSETQ. The CDR3 runs 22 residues. Unmatched junction bases numbered 23, after V lost 4 bases and J lost 0 bases. Written as DNA, the CDR3 is TGCGCCAGCAGCGATCGGCAGACTAGCGGGACCCTCGCCTCGGGCTACCAAGAGACCCAGTACTTC. Its translation: CASSDRQTSGTLASGYQETQYF.

V is TRBV5-4 and J is TRBJ2-7; 7 bases map to TRBD1. The CDR3 runs to 14 residues. V shed 4 bases, J shed 6 bases, and the junction held 10 bases outside the gene matches. Looked up from germline, CDR1 is SGHNT and CDR2 is YYREEE (reference sequence). The CDR3 sequence: CASSPRDSFSEQYF. CDR3 nucleotides: TGTGCCAGCAGCCCCCGGGACAGCTTTTCCGAGCAGTACTTC.

In regard to this clone: This sample also contains other DNA sequences that code for the same CDR3. The V and J genes are TRBV11-2 and TRBJ2-3; tentatively, D is TRBD2 (6 bases). Germline V gene sequence: CDR1 SGHAT, CDR2 FQNNGV. The V and J ends lost 0 bases and 6 bases respectively, with 7 bases between them. The CDR3 is 13 residues long. The CDR3 sequence: CASSLDRGDTQYF. CDR3 in DNA: TGTGCCAGCAGCTTAGATCGGGGGGATACGCAGTATTTT. Using reference TRBV11-2 and TRBJ2-3 for the parts outside the CDR3, the full variable domain is EAGVAQSPRYKIIEKRQSVAFWCNPISGHATLYWYQQILGQGPKLLIQFQNNGVVDDSQLPKDRFSAERLKGVDSTLKIQPAKLEDSAVYLCASSLDRGDTQYFGPGTRLTVL.

The V call is TRBV25-1, the J call TRBJ2-7; D possibly uses TRBD1 or TRBD2 (5 bases each). The germline CDR1 and CDR2 sequences are MGHDK and SYGVNS. The CDR3 consists of 12 residues. Trimming left V 9 bases short and J 2 bases short, with 11 bases between. The CDR3 region is CASAGTPYEQYF. The CDR3 DNA follows: TGTGCCAGTGCCGGGACCCCCTACGAGCAGTACTTC.

This chain uses TRBV5-1 with TRBJ1-4; 7 positions match TRBD1. CDR1 and CDR2 from the germline V gene are SGHRS and YFSETQ. The CDR3 has 15 residues. The V segment lost 3 bases and the J segment 3 bases; nucleotides outside the gene matches: 5. The CDR3 DNA sequence: TGCGCCAGCAGCTGGGAGACAGGGCCTAATGAAAAACTGTTTTTT. Its protein product is CASSWETGPNEKLFF.

This chain connects TRBV4-1 to TRBJ2-3; D is unresolved. V lost 4 bases to trimming and J lost 2 bases, with 7 bases between them. Per the germline V gene, CDR1 is MGHRA and CDR2 is YSYEKL. The CDR3 loop spans 13 amino acids. As DNA, the CDR3 is TGCGCCAGCAGCCCCCAAACCACAGATACGCAGTATTTT. This encodes CASSPQTTDTQYF.

This chain uses TRBV27 with TRBJ2-3, with 13 bases fitting TRBD2. Germline trimming cut 8 bases from V and 4 bases from J; bases unmatched to any gene: 9. The germline V gene encodes CDR1 MNHEY and CDR2 SMNVEV (reference sequence). CDR3 size: 16 residues. The CDR3 nucleotides are TGTGCCAGCGGGGGCAGTGGACTAGCGGGAGCAGATACGCAGTATTTT. Encoded protein: CASGGSGLAGADTQYF.

This sequence joins TRBV7-9 and TRBJ2-4; no clear D. The CDR3 spans 14 residues. Germline V CDR1 and CDR2: SEHNR, FQNEAQ (reference sequence). Trimming stripped 7 bases from V and 2 bases from J, with 12 bases between. This chain's CDR3 is CASNDLRSKNIQYF. In DNA, the CDR3 is TGTGCCAGCAACGACCTCCGGTCCAAAAACATTCAGTACTTC.

Written as DNA, the CDR3 is TGTGCCAGCAGCTTGGTTGTAAGGGAAACCGGGGAGCTGTTTTTT. It encodes CASSLVVRETGELFF. The chain couples TRBV5-5 to TRBJ2-2; D is undetermined. Between the trimmed V and J ends, which lost 0 bases and 5 bases, there was a span of 11 bases. Germline V gene sequence: CDR1 SGHKS, CDR2 YYEKEE (reference sequence). CDR3 length equals 15 residues.